The sequence of this TCR beta chain was determined in a study of identical twins. TCRdb redid the calling of the 5' RACE reads with MiXCR, one entry per CDR3 protein. Here the sample spans hundreds of thousands of distinct CDR3 sequences, more than 9% being singletons. Per the germline V gene, CDR1 is MNHNS and CDR2 is SASEGT. This CDR3 comprises 15 residues. After removal of 9 bases from V and 6 bases from J, the junction contained 9 bases not matched to a gene. The same data also contributed to another study, on yellow fever vaccine responses in identical twins.

This sequence originates from a woman aged 18-29 years in good health. The gene calls are TRBV6-1 and TRBJ2-2, with 11 positions matching TRBD2. Material for sequencing was PBMCs. CDR3 region: CASGTSGRGAGELFF. CDR3 in DNA: TGTGCCAGTGGAACTAGCGGGAGAGGGGCCGGGGAGCTGTTTTTT.